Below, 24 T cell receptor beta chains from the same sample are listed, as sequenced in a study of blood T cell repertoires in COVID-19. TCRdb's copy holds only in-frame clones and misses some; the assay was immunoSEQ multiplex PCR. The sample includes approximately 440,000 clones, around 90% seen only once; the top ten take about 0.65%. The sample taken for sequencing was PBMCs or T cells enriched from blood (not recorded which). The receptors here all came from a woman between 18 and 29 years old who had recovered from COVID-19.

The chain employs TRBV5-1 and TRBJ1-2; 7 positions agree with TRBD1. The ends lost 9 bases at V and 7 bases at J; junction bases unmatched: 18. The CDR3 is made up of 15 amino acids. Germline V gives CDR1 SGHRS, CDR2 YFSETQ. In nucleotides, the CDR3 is TGCGCCACACGACTAGGGGACAGCCTTTGGGGTGGCTACACCTTC. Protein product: CATRLGDSLWGGYTF.

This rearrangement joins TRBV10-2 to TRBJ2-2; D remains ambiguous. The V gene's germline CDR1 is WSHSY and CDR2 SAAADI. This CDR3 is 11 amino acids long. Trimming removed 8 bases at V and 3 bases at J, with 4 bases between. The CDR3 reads CASRDTGELFF. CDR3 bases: TGCGCCAGCCGGGACACCGGGGAGCTGTTTTTT.

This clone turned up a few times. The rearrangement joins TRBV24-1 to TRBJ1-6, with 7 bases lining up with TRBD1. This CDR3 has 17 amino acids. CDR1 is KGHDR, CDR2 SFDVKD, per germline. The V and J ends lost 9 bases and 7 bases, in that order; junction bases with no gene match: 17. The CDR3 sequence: CATPAPPDRVDNSPLHF. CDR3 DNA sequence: TGTGCCACCCCTGCCCCTCCCGACAGGGTGGACAATTCACCCCTCCACTTT.

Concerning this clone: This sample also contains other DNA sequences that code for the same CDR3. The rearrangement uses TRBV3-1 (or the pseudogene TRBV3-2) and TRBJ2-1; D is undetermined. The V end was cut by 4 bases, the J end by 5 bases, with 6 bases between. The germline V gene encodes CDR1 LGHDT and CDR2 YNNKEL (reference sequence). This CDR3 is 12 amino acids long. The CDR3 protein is CASSPQNNEQFF. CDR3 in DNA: TGTGCCAGCAGCCCTCAGAACAATGAGCAGTTCTTC.

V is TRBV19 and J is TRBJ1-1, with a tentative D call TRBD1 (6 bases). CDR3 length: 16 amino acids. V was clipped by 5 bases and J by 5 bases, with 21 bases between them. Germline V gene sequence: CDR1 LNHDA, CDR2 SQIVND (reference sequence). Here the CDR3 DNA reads TGTGCCAGTAGTTTACCCCCCTCAGGGGTAAGGACTGAAGCTTTCTTT. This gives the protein CASSLPPSGVRTEAFF. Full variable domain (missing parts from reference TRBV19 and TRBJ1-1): DGGITQSPKYLFRKEGQNVTLSCEQNLNHDAMYWYRQDPGQGLRLIYYSQIVNDFQKGDIAEGYSVSREKKESFPLTVTSAQKNPTAFYLCASSLPPSGVRTEAFFGQGTRLTVV.

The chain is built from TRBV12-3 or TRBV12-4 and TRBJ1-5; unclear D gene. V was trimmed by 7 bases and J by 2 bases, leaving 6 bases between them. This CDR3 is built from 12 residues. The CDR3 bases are TGTGCCAGCATCGGGGGCAATCAGCCCCAGCATTTT. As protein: CASIGGNQPQHF.

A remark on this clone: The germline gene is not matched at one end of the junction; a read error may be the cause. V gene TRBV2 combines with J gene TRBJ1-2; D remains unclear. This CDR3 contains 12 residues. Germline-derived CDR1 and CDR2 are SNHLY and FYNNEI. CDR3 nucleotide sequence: TGTGCCAGCAGTGAAGTTAACTCTGGCTACACCTTC. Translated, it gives CASSEVNSGYTF.

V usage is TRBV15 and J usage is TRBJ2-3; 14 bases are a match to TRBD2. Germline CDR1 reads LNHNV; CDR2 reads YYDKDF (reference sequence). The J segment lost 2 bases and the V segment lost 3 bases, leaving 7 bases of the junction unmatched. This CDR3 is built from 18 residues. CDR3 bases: TGTGCCACCAGCAGGTTTGGACTAGCGGGGGGTTCCACAGATACGCAGTATTTT. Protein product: CATSRFGLAGGSTDTQYF.

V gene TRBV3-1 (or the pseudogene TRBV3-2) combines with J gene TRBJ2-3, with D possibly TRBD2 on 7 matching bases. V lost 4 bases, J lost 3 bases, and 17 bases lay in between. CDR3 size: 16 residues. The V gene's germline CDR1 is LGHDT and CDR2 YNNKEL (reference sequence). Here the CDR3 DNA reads TGTGCCAGCAGCCTGCAAGGGGGGGCCGGAACAGATACGCAGTATTTT. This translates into CASSLQGGAGTDTQYF.

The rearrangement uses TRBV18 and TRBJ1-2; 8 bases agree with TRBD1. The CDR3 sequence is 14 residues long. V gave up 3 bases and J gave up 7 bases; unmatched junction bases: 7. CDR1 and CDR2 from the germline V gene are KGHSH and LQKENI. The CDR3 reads CASSPSTGAGGYTF. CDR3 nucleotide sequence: TGTGCCAGCTCACCCTCGACAGGGGCTGGTGGCTACACCTTC.

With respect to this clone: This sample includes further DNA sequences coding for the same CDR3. DNA of the CDR3: TGTGCCAGCAGTCGCGACAGGACTGAAGCTTTCTTT. Protein product: CASSRDRTEAFF. The rearrangement joins TRBV6-5 to TRBJ1-1; a weak D match, TRBD1 (6 bases). This CDR3 spans 12 amino acids. The V end was cut by 5 bases, the J end by 5 bases, with 9 bases between. The germline CDR1 and CDR2 sequences are MNHEY and SVGAGI.

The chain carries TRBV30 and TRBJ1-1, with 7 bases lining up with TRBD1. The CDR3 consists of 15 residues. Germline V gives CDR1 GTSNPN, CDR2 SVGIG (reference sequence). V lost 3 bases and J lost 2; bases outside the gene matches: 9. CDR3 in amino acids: CAWSRPGTDNTEAFF. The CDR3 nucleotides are TGTGCCTGGAGCCGACCCGGGACAGATAACACTGAAGCTTTCTTT. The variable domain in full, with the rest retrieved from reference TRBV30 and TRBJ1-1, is SQTIHQWPATLVQPVGSPLSLECTVEGTSNPNLYWYRQAAGRGLQLLFYSVGIGQISSEVPQNLSASRPQDRQFILSSKKLLLSDSGFYLCAWSRPGTDNTEAFFGQGTRLTVV.

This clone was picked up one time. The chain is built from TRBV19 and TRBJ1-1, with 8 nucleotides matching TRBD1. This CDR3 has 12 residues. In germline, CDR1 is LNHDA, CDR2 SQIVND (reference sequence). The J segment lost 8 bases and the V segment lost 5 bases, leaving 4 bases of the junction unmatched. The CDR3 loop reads CASSDDRGEAFF. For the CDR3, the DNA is TGTGCCAGTAGTGACGACAGGGGAGAAGCTTTCTTT.

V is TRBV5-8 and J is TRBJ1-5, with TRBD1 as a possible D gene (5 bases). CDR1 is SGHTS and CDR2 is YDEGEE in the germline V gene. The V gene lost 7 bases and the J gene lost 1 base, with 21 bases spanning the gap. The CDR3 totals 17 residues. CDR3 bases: TGTGCCAGCCTATCGGGGGATAGAGCCGGGAGCAATCAGCCCCAGCATTTT. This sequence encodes CASLSGDRAGSNQPQHF.

The CDR3 DNA is TGTGCCATCCTAACCCTAGGCACCGGGGAGCTGTTTTTT. Amino acid sequence: CAILTLGTGELFF. The rearrangement links TRBV6-5 to TRBJ2-2; no clear D. The ends were cut back, 10 bases at V and 4 bases at J, with 13 bases in the middle. The CDR3 consists of 13 residues. Germline V gene lookup returns CDR1 MNHEY and CDR2 SVGAGI.

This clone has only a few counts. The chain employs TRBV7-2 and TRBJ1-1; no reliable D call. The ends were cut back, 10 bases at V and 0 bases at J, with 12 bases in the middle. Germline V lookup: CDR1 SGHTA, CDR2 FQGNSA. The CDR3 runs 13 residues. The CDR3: CATGGSVNTEAFF. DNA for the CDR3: TGTGCCACCGGAGGCTCCGTGAACACTGAAGCTTTCTTT. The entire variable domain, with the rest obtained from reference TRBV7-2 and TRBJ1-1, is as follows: GAGVSQSPSNKVTEKGKDVELRCDPISGHTALYWYRQSLGQGLEFLIYFQGNSAPDKSGLPSDRFSAERTGGSVSTLTIQRTQQEDSAVYLCATGGSVNTEAFFGQGTRLTVV.

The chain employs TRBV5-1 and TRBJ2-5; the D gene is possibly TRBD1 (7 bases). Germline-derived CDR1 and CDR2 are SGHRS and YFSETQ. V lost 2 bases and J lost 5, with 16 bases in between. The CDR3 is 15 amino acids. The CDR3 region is CASSFIRDSGETQYF. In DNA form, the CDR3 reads TGCGCCAGCAGCTTTATCCGGGACAGCGGGGAGACCCAGTACTTC.

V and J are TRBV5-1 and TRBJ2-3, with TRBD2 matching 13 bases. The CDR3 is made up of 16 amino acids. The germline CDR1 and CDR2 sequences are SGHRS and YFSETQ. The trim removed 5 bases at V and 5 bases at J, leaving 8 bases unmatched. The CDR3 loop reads CASRTLAGGPGDTQYF. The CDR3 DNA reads TGCGCCAGCAGGACACTAGCGGGGGGGCCGGGAGATACGCAGTATTTT.

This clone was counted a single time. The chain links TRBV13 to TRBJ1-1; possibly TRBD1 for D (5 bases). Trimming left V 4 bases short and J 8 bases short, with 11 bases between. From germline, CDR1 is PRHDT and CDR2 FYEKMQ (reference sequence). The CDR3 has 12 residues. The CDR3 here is CASSSRVTEAFF. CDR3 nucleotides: TGTGCCAGCAGCTCCAGGGTAACCGAAGCTTTCTTT.

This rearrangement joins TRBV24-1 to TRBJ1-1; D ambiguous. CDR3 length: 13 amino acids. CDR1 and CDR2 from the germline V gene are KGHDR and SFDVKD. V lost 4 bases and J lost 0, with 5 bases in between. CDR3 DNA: TGTGCCACCAGTGACCCTATGAACACTGAAGCTTTCTTT. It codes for CATSDPMNTEAFF.

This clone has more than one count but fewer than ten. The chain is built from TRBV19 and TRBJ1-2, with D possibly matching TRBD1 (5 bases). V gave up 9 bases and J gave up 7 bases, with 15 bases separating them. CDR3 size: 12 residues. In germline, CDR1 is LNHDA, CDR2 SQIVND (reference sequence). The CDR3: CASHQGLSGYTF. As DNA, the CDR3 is TGTGCCAGCCATCAGGGTCTCAGTGGCTACACCTTC.

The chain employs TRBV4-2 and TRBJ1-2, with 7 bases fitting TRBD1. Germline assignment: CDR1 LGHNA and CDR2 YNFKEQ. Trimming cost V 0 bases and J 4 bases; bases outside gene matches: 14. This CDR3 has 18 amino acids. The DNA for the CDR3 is TGTGCCAGCAGCCAAGATCGACAGGGTCGGGTTTGGGGCTATGGCTACACCTTC. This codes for CASSQDRQGRVWGYGYTF.

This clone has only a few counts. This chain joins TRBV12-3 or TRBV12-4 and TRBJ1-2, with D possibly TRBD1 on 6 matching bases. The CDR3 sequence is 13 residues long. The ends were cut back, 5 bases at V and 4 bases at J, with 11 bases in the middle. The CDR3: CASSTTGIYGYTF. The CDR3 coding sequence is TGTGCCAGCAGTACCACAGGGATCTATGGCTACACCTTC.

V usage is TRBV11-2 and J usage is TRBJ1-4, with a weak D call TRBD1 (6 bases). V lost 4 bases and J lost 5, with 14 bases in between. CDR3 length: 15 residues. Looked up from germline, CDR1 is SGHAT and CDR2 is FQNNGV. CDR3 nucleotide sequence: TGTGCCAGCAGCTCCGAACCGGGACAAAATGAAAAACTGTTTTTT. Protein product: CASSSEPGQNEKLFF.